These T cell receptor beta chains were read from a single sample in a study of CD8+ T cells in alopecia areata. Using immunoSEQ multiplex PCR, the repertoire was profiled, and TCRdb retains in-frame clones only, with some absent. The profile covers tens of thousands of clones, with over 65% appearing a single time and roughly a fifth taken by the ten largest. The sample was NKG2D-low CD8+ T cells sorted from blood. These receptors were collected from a human donor with alopecia areata. Each CDR3 is given with its conserved first and last residue. Each record gives: clone size, V gene, D gene, J gene, CDR3 length, CDR3 DNA, CDR3 protein. D genes are given only for firm matches. Rows may omit the clone size; those that give it use once, few, many or a size class.

size: .; V: TRBV6-5; D: TRBD1; J: TRBJ2-5; length: 14; DNA: TGTGCCAGCAGCGGGACAGGGGGACGAGAGACCCAGTACTTC; CDR3: CASSGTGGRETQYF
size: .; V: TRBV11-2; D: .; J: TRBJ2-3; length: 14; DNA: TGTGCCAGCAGCTTCCCTTGGGGAACAGATACGCAGTATTTT; CDR3: CASSFPWGTDTQYF
size: .; V: TRBV6-5; D: .; J: TRBJ2-5; length: 13; DNA: TGTGCCAGCAGTGAGAGGGAGTCCGAGACCCAGTACTTC; CDR3: CASSERESETQYF
size: .; V: TRBV7-2; D: TRBD1; J: TRBJ1-2; length: 16; DNA: TGTGCCAGCAGCTCCCAACGGGGACAGAGCTACTATGGCTACACCTTC; CDR3: CASSSQRGQSYYGYTF
size: .; V: TRBV5-4; D: TRBD1; J: TRBJ2-1; length: 14; DNA: TGTGCCAGCAGCTCCGGGACAGGGTTTAATGAGCAGTTCTTC; CDR3: CASSSGTGFNEQFF
size: .; V: TRBV7-2; D: .; J: TRBJ2-7; length: 12; DNA: TGTGCCAGCAGCCTTTTGGGTAGCGAGCAGTACTTC; CDR3: CASSLLGSEQYF
size: .; V: TRBV7-2; D: TRBD2; J: TRBJ2-3; length: 16; DNA: TGTGCCAGCAGCCCCATAGCGGGGGGGCTCACAGATACGCAGTATTTT; CDR3: CASSPIAGGLTDTQYF
size: .; V: TRBV11-2; D: .; J: TRBJ2-7; length: 13; DNA: TGTGCCAGCAGCTTCCCCGGCTCCTACGAGCAGTACTTC; CDR3: CASSFPGSYEQYF
size: .; V: TRBV7-6; D: .; J: TRBJ2-5; length: 15; DNA: TGTGCCAGCAGCTACTCCTGGGGGCTCCAAGAGACCCAGTACTTC; CDR3: CASSYSWGLQETQYF
size: .; V: TRBV4-2; D: .; J: TRBJ2-3; length: 16; DNA: TGTGCCAGCAGCCTCTCTATAGGGAGTTCGGGAGATACGCAGTATTTT; CDR3: CASSLSIGSSGDTQYF
size: .; V: TRBV29-1; D: .; J: TRBJ2-3; length: 15; DNA: TGCAGCGTTGAAAGTTCAGGGGTGGGGACAGATACGCAGTATTTT; CDR3: CSVESSGVGTDTQYF
size: .; V: TRBV6-5; D: .; J: TRBJ2-7; length: 14; DNA: TGTGCCAGCACCCACGAGGATACTTCCCACGAGCAGTACTTC; CDR3: CASTHEDTSHEQYF
size: once; V: TRBV29-1; D: .; J: TRBJ1-1; length: 14; DNA: TGCAGCGTTGAAGTCCAAGGGCTGAACACTGAAGCTTTCTTT; CDR3: CSVEVQGLNTEAFF
size: .; V: TRBV29-1; D: TRBD2; J: TRBJ2-4; length: 13; DNA: TGCAGCGTTGAAGATTCCCTAGCGGGGGGACAGTACTTC; CDR3: CSVEDSLAGGQYF
size: .; V: TRBV29-1; D: TRBD2; J: TRBJ2-1; length: 15; DNA: TGCAGCGTCGGGGTTAGCGGGGGCTCCTACAATGAGCAGTTCTTC; CDR3: CSVGVSGGSYNEQFF
size: .; V: TRBV27; D: TRBD1; J: TRBJ2-7; length: 14; DNA: TGTGCCAGCAGTTTTTTAGGGGGCCGCTACGAGCAGTACTTC; CDR3: CASSFLGGRYEQYF
size: .; V: TRBV9; D: .; J: TRBJ2-2; length: 13; DNA: TGTGCCAGCAGCGTAGCAGAGACCGGGGAGCTGTTTTTT; CDR3: CASSVAETGELFF